Presented here are 9 T cell receptor beta chains from one specimen sequenced in a study of T cells in Graves' hyperthyroidism and ophthalmopathy. The CDR3 regions of TCR beta were amplified from RNA transcripts. TCR CDR3 underwent first-round RT-PCR with the HTBI primer set. TCRdb itself ran the multiplex PCR reads through MiXCR, one entry per CDR3 protein. The sample shows around 370,000 distinct CDR3 sequences, approximately 18% of them seen only once. The sample comprised blood. These receptors all come from a man younger than 35 with Graves' ophthalmopathy.

This clonotype was seen repeatedly, ten times or more. V is TRBV7-9 and J is TRBJ2-3, with D unresolved. V was trimmed by 2 bases and J by 2 bases, leaving 17 bases between them. The CDR3 covers 17 residues. CDR1 and CDR2 (germline): SEHNR, FQNEAQ (reference sequence). CDR3 residues: CASSLWPRQLLTDTQYF. For the CDR3, the DNA is TGTGCCAGCAGCTTATGGCCCAGGCAACTACTCACAGATACGCAGTATTTT.

The rearrangement joins TRBV28 to TRBJ1-2; TRBD1 matches 7 bases. The CDR3 contains 14 residues. Germline V CDR1 and CDR2: MDHEN, SYDVKM. V gave up 3 bases and J gave up 4 bases; unmatched junction bases: 5. CDR3: CASSLVGGSYGYTF. As DNA, the CDR3 is TGTGCCAGCAGTTTGGTAGGGGGCAGCTATGGCTACACCTTC.

This chain joins TRBV2 and TRBJ2-3; perhaps D is TRBD1 or TRBD2 (7 bases each). Trimming stripped 8 bases from V and 3 bases from J, with 18 bases between. CDR3 size: 15 residues. CDR1 is SNHLY, CDR2 FYNNEI, per germline. The CDR3 nucleotides read TGTGCCAGCGCCCAGGGGGGGGGCGGAACAGATACGCAGTATTTT. Encoded protein: CASAQGGGGTDTQYF.

V and J are TRBV20-1 and TRBJ1-3; no definite D call. The CDR3 totals 15 residues. CDR1 is DFQATT, CDR2 SNEGSKA, per germline (reference sequence). V was pared by 6 bases and J by 2 bases, with 17 bases between. The CDR3 here is CSAEEVGRAGNTIYF. The CDR3 DNA is TGCAGTGCGGAAGAGGTGGGCCGGGCTGGAAACACCATATATTTT.

The rearrangement joins TRBV12-3 or TRBV12-4 to TRBJ1-2; D gene unclear. V dropped 7 bases and J dropped 0 bases, with 18 bases sitting between them. The CDR3 sequence is 16 residues long. The CDR3, as DNA: TGTGCCAGCACCATCGGCCGCCGACTAACTAACTATGGCTACACCTTC. Amino acids: CASTIGRRLTNYGYTF.

Many counts were recorded for this clonotype. The chain carries TRBV29-1 and TRBJ2-3; D remains ambiguous. The CDR3 is 13 amino acids. CDR1 is SQVTM and CDR2 is ANQGSEA in the germline V gene. The V and J ends lost 0 bases and 6 bases respectively, with 10 bases between them. CDR3 DNA sequence: TGCAGCGTTGAAGATCTGGTCGCCGATACGCAGTATTTT. It is translated as CSVEDLVADTQYF.

This clonotype was detected a few times. The chain links TRBV7-8 to TRBJ1-6; TRBD1 matches 7 bases. Losses at the gene ends were 6 bases for V and 10 bases for J; bases not matched to a gene: 12. The CDR3 contains 15 residues. From germline, CDR1 is SGHVS and CDR2 FQNEAQ. The CDR3 DNA follows: TGTGCCAGCAGTGACTCCGGGACAGTAAAATCACCCCTCCACTTT. It codes for CASSDSGTVKSPLHF.

This clonotype was seen many times. The V gene is TRBV11-3, the J gene TRBJ2-7; D is uncertain. V dropped 5 bases and J dropped 6 bases, with 8 bases sitting between them. This CDR3 has 11 residues. The germline CDR1 and CDR2 sequences are SGHNT and YENEEA. The CDR3 nucleotides are TGTGCCAGCAGCCGGTGGAGCGAGCAGTACTTC. As protein: CASSRWSEQYF. Full variable domain (outside the CDR3, taken from reference TRBV11-3 and TRBJ2-7): EAGVVQSPRYKIIEKKQPVAFWCNPISGHNTLYWYLQNLGQGPELLIRYENEEAVDDSQLPKDRFSAERLKGVDSTLKIQPAELGDSAVYLCASSRWSEQYFGPGTRLTVT.

At least ten counts were recorded for this clonotype. The rearrangement joins TRBV7-3 to TRBJ2-1, with D perhaps being TRBD1 or TRBD2 (5 bases each). The V gene lost 3 bases and the J gene lost 5 bases, with 8 bases spanning the gap. From germline, CDR1 is SGHTA and CDR2 FQGTGA. The CDR3 is 13 amino acids. The CDR3 reads CASSFGTNNEQFF. Written as DNA, the CDR3 is TGTGCCAGCAGCTTTGGGACGAACAATGAGCAGTTCTTC.